This T cell receptor beta chain was documented in a study of patients and donors after allogeneic stem cell transplantation (dated by TCRdb to 2019 to 2021). The library came from RT-PCR. The reads were generated on a NextSeq 550. TCRdb trimmed the raw reads at Q25, called clones with MiXCR and kept productive beta chains. Every entry covers one CDR3 protein and lists the most common genes and DNA from its rows. In all, the sample holds approximately 220,000 distinct CDR3 sequences, and around 41% of those were seen once. Jointly, the top ten make up about 9.9% of the sample. In regard to this clonotype: Its antigen is still unknown. Base qualities are not at hand, and no much larger clone is one base apart.

The germline V and J ends show losses of 1 base and 4 bases respectively, and no gene match explains 2 bases of the junction. Including cysteine and phenylalanine, the CDR3 has 15 amino acids. Just CDR3 DNA is preserved here, 45 bases in frame from base 1. CDR1 is given as LGHNA and CDR2 as YNFKEQ, both from the germline V gene. Source material: blood, either unsorted or a sorted T cell fraction (not recorded which). The chain uses TRBV4-2 and TRBJ2-7; TRBD1 agrees with 12 junctional bases. The clonotype originates from a human donor who was either an allogeneic HSCT recipient or a stem cell or donor lymphocyte infusion donor (not recorded which). It is not recorded whose cells these are; they may come from a transplant donor. The encoded CDR3 is CASSQAGQGAYEQYF. At the DNA level, the sequence is TGTGCCAGCAGCCAAGCGGGACAGGGGGCTTACGAGCAGTACTTC.